This T cell receptor beta chain was retrieved from a study of T cells in Graves' hyperthyroidism and ophthalmopathy. Study overall: The authors collected peripheral blood at initial diagnosis, before any treatment.

The CDR3 covers 12 residues. The V end was cut by 5 bases, the J end by 5 bases, with 6 bases between. Germline V CDR1 and CDR2: SEHNR, FQNEAQ (reference sequence). Notes on the study in general: Most thyroid-expanded clonotypes above 0.001 were also found in blood. Ophthalmopathy could be told apart from stable hyperthyroidism with a 13 V-J model.

This clonotype was picked up many times. Its specificity is not known. The investigators amplified TCR beta CDR3 regions from RNA transcripts. HTBI primers drove first-round RT-PCR of the TCR CDR3. TCRdb used MiXCR to reprocess the multiplex PCR reads, holding one entry per CDR3 protein. The sample includes a few hundred thousand distinct CDR3 sequences, approximately 15% of them seen just once. The specimen sequenced was blood. This TCR was sampled from a woman aged 55-69 years with Graves' ophthalmopathy. The chain links TRBV7-9 to TRBJ1-4, with D tentatively TRBD1 (5 bases). The CDR3 region is CASSRDNEKLFF. The CDR3 DNA reads as TGTGCCAGCAGCCGGGACAATGAAAAACTGTTTTTT.